This T cell receptor (beta chain) comes out of a study of blood T cell repertoires in COVID-19. Allocation to cohorts depended on clinical history reported by the participants. Method: immunoSEQ multiplex PCR; TCRdb's copy keeps in-frame clones and lacks some. The sample consists of roughly 200,000 clones, 89% of them appearing once. Germline values: CDR1 GTSNPN, CDR2 SVGIG (reference sequence). The CDR3 is 13 amino acids. The V segment lost 1 base and the J segment 8 bases; nucleotides outside the gene matches: 4. The source is a woman in her 40s with acute COVID-19. The chain is built from TRBV30 and TRBJ2-3; 9 bases fit TRBD2. Sequencing was carried out using PBMCs or T cells enriched from blood (not recorded which). Written as DNA, the CDR3 is TGTGCCTGGAGTGCTGAGCGGGGGGCTACGCAGTATTTT. Its translation: CAWSAERGATQYF.